The source of this TCR beta chain is a study of blood T cell repertoires in COVID-19. Overall study context: From the United States, Italy and Spain came samples of acute and convalescent COVID-19. Sources were T cells, B-cell-depleted T cells, or PBMCs; the material itself was cDNA or gDNA.

V lost 3 bases to trimming and J lost 2 bases; unmatched junction nucleotides: 5. This CDR3 has 15 residues. Germline V gene sequence: CDR1 SGHTA, CDR2 FQGTGA. Authors' data handling: Amplifying reference gene primers gave estimates of nucleated cell counts. Sequenced by immunoSEQ multiplex PCR; TCRdb stores in-frame clones only, minus some. D and trimming come from the DNA, and the V and J calls and clone size come from that table. The table shows about 68,000 clones, with around 83% occurring only once. The chain has TRBV7-3 and TRBJ2-5, with 8 bases aligning to TRBD1. The source of this sequence is an older man with acute or convalescent COVID-19. Sequences were obtained from peripheral blood. CDR3 sequence (DNA): TGTGCCAGCAGCTTTCACGGGACAGGTCAAGAGACCCAGTACTTC. As protein: CASSFHGTGQETQYF. Based on the CDR3 plus reference TRBV7-3 and TRBJ2-5, the full variable domain is GAGVSQTPSNKVTEKGKYVELRCDPISGHTALYWYRQSLGQGPEFLIYFQGTGAADDSGLPNDRFFAVRPEGSVSTLKIQRTERGDSAVYLCASSFHGTGQETQYFGPGTRLLVL.